This passage covers 18 T cell receptor beta chains from one sample sequenced in a study of persistence of HIV-infected CD4 T cells. Their recognized antigens are unknown. This nonspecific control used anti-CD3/anti-CD28 bead stimulation of CD4+ T cells. Sorting of responding CD4+ T cells relied on upregulated CD40 ligand together with CD69. The immunoSEQ assay was version 4, run in survey mode. Only in-frame clones appear in the TCRdb table, and some are missing; sequencing was by immunoSEQ multiplex PCR. The sample yields 35,000 to 50,000 clones, about 89% seen once. The specimen was CD4+ T cells sorted from PBMCs after approximately 19-hour stimulation, collected from a patient who received antiretroviral therapy. The receptors were sampled from an adult man with HIV who was CMV-seropositive.

The CDR3 nucleotides read TGTGCCAGCAGCCAAGGGGTTCCGGGCAGGGGTTATTCACCCCTCCACTTT. Protein sequence: CASSQGVPGRGYSPLHF. The chain carries TRBV4-2 and TRBJ1-6; D may be TRBD1 (6 bases). The CDR3 has 17 residues. V was shortened by 1 base and J by 8 bases, with 18 bases between the two germline ends. Germline V gene sequence: CDR1 LGHNA, CDR2 YNFKEQ.

The rearrangement joins TRBV6-5 to TRBJ2-3; 8 bases are shared with TRBD1. With V trimmed by 4 bases and J by 4 bases, 7 bases remained unmatched. The CDR3 covers 15 residues. Germline assignment: CDR1 MNHEY and CDR2 SVGAGI. The CDR3 reads CASSSRTGIADTQYF. The CDR3 nucleotides are TGTGCCAGCAGTTCTCGGACAGGGATCGCAGATACGCAGTATTTT.

The chain joins TRBV7-2 to TRBJ1-4; TRBD1 agrees at 8 bases. Germline assignment: CDR1 SGHTA and CDR2 FQGNSA. V shed 6 bases and J 7 bases; nucleotides not matched to a gene: 10. The CDR3 runs 15 residues. The CDR3: CASRETGGWGEKLFF. CDR3 bases: TGTGCCAGCAGGGAAACAGGGGGATGGGGTGAAAAACTGTTTTTT.

This chain joins TRBV6-5 and TRBJ1-5, with no clear D. The CDR3 covers 12 residues. The germline V gene has CDR1 MNHEY and CDR2 SVGAGI. The germline V and J ends were trimmed by 8 bases and 4 bases, with 9 bases remaining between them. The CDR3 reads CASARANQPQHF. In DNA form, the CDR3 reads TGTGCCAGCGCGAGGGCTAATCAGCCCCAGCATTTT.

The chain employs TRBV27 and TRBJ2-7; unclear D gene. The CDR3 consists of 13 residues. The germline gives CDR1 MNHEY, CDR2 SMNVEV (reference sequence). The ends were cut back, 3 bases at V and 2 bases at J, with 8 bases in the middle. CDR3 in DNA: TGTGCCAGCAGTTTGAACAGCCCCTACGAGCAGTACTTC. The encoded protein is CASSLNSPYEQYF.

This sequence joins TRBV7-8 and TRBJ1-2; tentatively, D is TRBD1 (6 bases). CDR3 length: 17 amino acids. Trimming left V 4 bases short and J 4 bases short, with 22 bases between. Per the germline V gene, CDR1 is SGHVS and CDR2 is FQNEAQ. The CDR3 DNA is TGTGCCAGCAGCTCTACTTCGGGACAAAATAGCCTCTATGGCTACACCTTC. Protein sequence: CASSSTSGQNSLYGYTF. Together with reference TRBV7-8 and TRBJ1-2, the CDR3 gives the full variable domain: GAGVSQSPRYKVAKRGQDVALRCDPISGHVSLFWYQQALGQGPEFLTYFQNEAQLDKSGLPSDRFFAERPEGSVSTLKIQRTQQEDSAVYLCASSSTSGQNSLYGYTFGSGTRLTVV.

This clone was observed a single time. The rearrangement joins TRBV5-5 to TRBJ2-7; tentatively, D is TRBD1 (5 bases). Germline V gene sequence: CDR1 SGHKS, CDR2 YYEKEE (reference sequence). This CDR3 spans 15 amino acids. V lost 4 bases and J lost 1, with 15 bases in between. The chain's CDR3 is CASSPMTVSSYEQYF. CDR3 nucleotides: TGTGCCAGCAGCCCAATGACAGTCTCATCCTACGAGCAGTACTTC.

The chain joins TRBV5-1 to TRBJ2-1, with TRBD2 matching over 7 bases. This CDR3 has 15 residues. V shed 0 bases and J 6 bases; nucleotides not matched to a gene: 6. Germline CDR1 is SGHRS and CDR2 is YFSETQ. CDR3 nucleotide sequence: TGCGCCAGCAGCTTGGCGGGAGGTGGAGGCAATGAGCAGTTCTTC. It translates to CASSLAGGGGNEQFF.

The gene calls are TRBV4-2 and TRBJ1-2, with TRBD1 matching over 10 bases. V was pared by 8 bases and J by 2 bases, with 8 bases of the junction left unmatched. The CDR3 sequence is 15 residues long. Germline values: CDR1 LGHNA, CDR2 YNFKEQ. CDR3 protein: CASALGDRGNYGYTF. The DNA for the CDR3 is TGTGCCAGCGCCCTCGGGGACAGGGGAAACTATGGCTACACCTTC.

The chain is built from TRBV7-3 and TRBJ2-1, with D uncertain. The CDR3 is 12 residues long. V lost 1 base and J lost 6, with 4 bases in between. Germline V CDR1 and CDR2: SGHTA, FQGTGA. CDR3 nucleotides: TGTGCCAGCAGCTTAAACGGCAATGAGCAGTTCTTC. It translates to CASSLNGNEQFF.

The chain carries TRBV29-1 and TRBJ2-7; 10 positions match TRBD1. Germline V gives CDR1 SQVTM, CDR2 ANQGSEA. J lost 7 bases, V lost 4 bases, and 13 bases had no gene match. This CDR3 region has 15 residues. CDR3 loop: CSVGEGQGTYGEQYF. The CDR3, as DNA: TGCAGCGTTGGCGAGGGACAGGGGACTTACGGGGAGCAGTACTTC.

This chain joins TRBV11-3 and TRBJ2-2; TRBD1 matches 7 bases. In germline, CDR1 is SGHNT, CDR2 YENEEA. The CDR3 sequence is 14 residues long. V lost 6 bases and J lost 7; bases outside the gene matches: 8. The CDR3 spells CASRKGAPGGELFF. Written as DNA, the CDR3 is TGTGCCAGCAGGAAGGGGGCCCCAGGCGGGGAGCTGTTTTTT.

The chain has TRBV5-3 and TRBJ1-5; D is uncertain. TRBV5-3 is classed as an ORF, of uncertain function. V was clipped by 0 bases and J by 3 bases, with 16 bases between them. CDR3 length equals 17 residues. CDR3 amino acids: CARSLAFFGSNNQPQHF. The CDR3 DNA sequence: TGTGCCAGAAGCTTGGCCTTCTTTGGGAGTAACAATCAGCCCCAGCATTTT.

This chain joins TRBV27 and TRBJ2-6, with D unresolved. The CDR3 is 15 residues long. V lost 6 bases and J lost 0, with 9 bases in between. Looked up from germline, CDR1 is MNHEY and CDR2 is SMNVEV (reference sequence). The CDR3 region has the DNA TGTGCCAGCAGCGAGACTGACTCTGGGGCCAACGTCCTGACTTTC. The encoded protein is CASSETDSGANVLTF.

The V and J genes are TRBV7-3 and TRBJ2-3, with D uncertain. Germline V gives CDR1 SGHTA, CDR2 FQGTGA. Trimming took off 5 bases at V and 0 bases at J, with 9 bases between the two ends. This CDR3 spans 14 amino acids. DNA for the CDR3: TGTGCCAGCAGCACGGCGGCCAGCACAGATACGCAGTATTTT. Protein product: CASSTAASTDTQYF.

The CDR3 sequence is CASSLNRGQNEQFF. In DNA form, the CDR3 reads TGTGCCAGCTCACTGAACAGGGGGCAGAATGAGCAGTTCTTC. The chain is built from TRBV18 and TRBJ2-1; 9 nucleotides line up with TRBD1. CDR3 length: 14 residues. Germline V lookup: CDR1 KGHSH, CDR2 LQKENI. J lost 7 bases, V lost 4 bases, and 5 bases had no gene match.

This clone was seen a single time. This chain connects TRBV6-5 to TRBJ1-3; perhaps TRBD1 as D (6 bases). The CDR3 runs to 15 residues. The germline V gene has CDR1 MNHEY and CDR2 SVGAGI. With 4 bases removed from V and 4 bases from J, the gap between germline ends came to 14 bases. The DNA of the CDR3 is TGTGCCAGCAGTTCTGACAGGTCGACGGGAAACACCATATATTTT. Translation gives CASSSDRSTGNTIYF.

The V call is TRBV10-3, the J call TRBJ2-3; 11 positions match TRBD2. The CDR3 is made up of 21 amino acids. Germline CDR1 and CDR2: ENHRY and SYGVKD. V gave up 6 bases and J gave up 0 bases; unmatched junction bases: 20. The CDR3 here is CAIRPPGTSGTSQTSTDTQYF. For the CDR3, the DNA is TGTGCCATCAGACCCCCCGGGACTAGCGGAACCTCCCAAACGAGCACAGATACGCAGTATTTT.